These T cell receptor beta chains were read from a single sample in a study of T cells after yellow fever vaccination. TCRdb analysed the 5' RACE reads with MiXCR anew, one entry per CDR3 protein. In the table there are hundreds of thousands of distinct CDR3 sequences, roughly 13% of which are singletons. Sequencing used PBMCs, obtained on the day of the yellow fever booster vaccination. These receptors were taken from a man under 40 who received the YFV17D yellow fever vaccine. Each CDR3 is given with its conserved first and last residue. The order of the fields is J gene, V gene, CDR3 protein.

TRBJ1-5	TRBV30	CAWSRQGPGQPQHF
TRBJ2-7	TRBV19	CASRPAGTSGRGVSYF
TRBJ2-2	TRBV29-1	CSVVVWSGGELFF
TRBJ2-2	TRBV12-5	CASGLSKTGELFF
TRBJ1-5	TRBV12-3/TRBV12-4	CASRKLGTGVDEDQPQHF
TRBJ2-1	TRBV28	CASSIQPSNEQFF
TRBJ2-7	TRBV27	CASSLPTHTGEQYF
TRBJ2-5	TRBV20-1	CSAPKPGLAGLQETQYF
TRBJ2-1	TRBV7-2	CASSPNLEQFF
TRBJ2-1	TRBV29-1	CSVRLATYNEQFF
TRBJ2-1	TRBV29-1	CSVDLGLGYNEQFF
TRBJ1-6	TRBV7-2	CASSLGGQGSSPLHF
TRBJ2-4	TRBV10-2	CTSSEGQGNIQYF
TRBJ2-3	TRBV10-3	CAISDMLLRPTDTQYF
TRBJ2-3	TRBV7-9	CASSLESHRDTQYF
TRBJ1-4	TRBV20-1	CSARDPRVDEKLFF
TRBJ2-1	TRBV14	CASSPTKLPGLAGAAVSYNEQFF
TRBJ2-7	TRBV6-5	CASSWDSGRAYEQYF
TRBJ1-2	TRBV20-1	CSARGDRRTNYGYTF
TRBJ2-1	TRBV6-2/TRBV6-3	CASRRSGRGNEQFF
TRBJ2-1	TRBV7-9	CASSLEGGTSYNEQFF
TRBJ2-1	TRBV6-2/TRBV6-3	CASSYFLAGSYNEQFF
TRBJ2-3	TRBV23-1	CASTPSGVMETDTQYF
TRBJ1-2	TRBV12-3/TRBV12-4	CASSLRTGGNYGYTF
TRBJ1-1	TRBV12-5	CASGRGGRGDTEAFF
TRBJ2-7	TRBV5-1	CASSLDLDPKVYEQYF
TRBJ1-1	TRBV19	CASRPRTGVNTEAFF
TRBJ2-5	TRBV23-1	CASSQNLSGTSGPCTQETQYF
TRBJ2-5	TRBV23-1	CVCSQNLRAQETQYF
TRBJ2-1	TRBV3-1	CASSRTRDEQFF
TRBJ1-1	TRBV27	CASSSPWTGLNYTEAFF
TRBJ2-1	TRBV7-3	CASSSAGTNPYNEQFF
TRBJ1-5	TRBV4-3	CASSQDQASEPQHF
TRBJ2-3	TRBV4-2	CASSQREKTDTQYF
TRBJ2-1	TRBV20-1	CSARPGGNEQFF
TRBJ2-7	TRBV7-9	CASIRTSGTYEQYF
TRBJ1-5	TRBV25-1	CASSDGGGQPQHF
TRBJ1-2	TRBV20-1	CSVPGLGGIGYTF
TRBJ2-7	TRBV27	CASSFNPAYEQYF
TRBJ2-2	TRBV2	CASSVVASTGELFF
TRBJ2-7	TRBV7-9	CASSLTVREGKYF
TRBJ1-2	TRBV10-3	CAISDRDISNYGYTF
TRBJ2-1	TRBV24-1	CATSDYRDEQFF
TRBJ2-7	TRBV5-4	CASSLQLTYEQYF
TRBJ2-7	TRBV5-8	CASGLAGGPLYEQYF
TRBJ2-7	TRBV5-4	CAVHGSSYEQYF